One and the same sample provided the 32 T cell receptor beta chains below, sequenced in a study of shared clonotypes between healthy human individuals. Data came from immunoSEQ multiplex PCR; TCRdb stores just in-frame clones and leaves some out. Here the sample spans about 610,000 clones, roughly 96% being singletons. CD8 cells classed as naive were CD45RO-negative and positively selected for CCR7, excluding terminally differentiated effector memory CD45RA+ cells. The sequencing sample was made of naive CD8+ T cells sorted from blood. These receptors were taken from a woman aged 25 to 39 in good health.

The CDR3: CASSLDRGPSYGYTF. CDR3 nucleotides: TGTGCCAGCAGCTTGGACAGGGGTCCCTCCTATGGCTACACCTTC. The rearrangement joins TRBV5-4 to TRBJ1-2; TRBD1 aligns across 7 bases. The CDR3 totals 15 residues. Trimming cost V 0 bases and J 4 bases; bases outside gene matches: 6. CDR1 and CDR2 from the germline V gene are SGHNT and YYREEE (reference sequence).

This chain connects TRBV29-1 to TRBJ1-2, with D unresolved. CDR3 size: 13 residues. CDR1 is SQVTM, CDR2 ANQGSEA, per germline. Trimming took off 2 bases at V and 3 bases at J, with 10 bases between the two ends. Here the CDR3 DNA reads TGCAGCGTTGAATTCCGGGGAGACTATGGCTACACCTTC. Translation gives CSVEFRGDYGYTF.

The chain combines TRBV2 with TRBJ1-5; no definite D call. CDR1 is SNHLY and CDR2 is FYNNEI in the germline V gene. V lost 8 bases and J 7 bases, leaving 9 bases between the germline ends. The CDR3 is 11 residues long. The CDR3 DNA follows: TGTGCCAGCCGGGCGGGACAGCCCCAGCATTTT. Protein sequence: CASRAGQPQHF. The full variable domain, with the rest looked up from reference TRBV2 and TRBJ1-5, is EPEVTQTPSHQVTQMGQEVILRCVPISNHLYFYWYRQILGQKVEFLVSFYNNEISEKSEIFDDQFSVERPDGSNFTLKIRSTKLEDSAMYFCASRAGQPQHFGDGTRLSIL.

This chain uses TRBV27 with TRBJ1-3; D remains unclear. Trimming stripped 5 bases from V and 4 bases from J, with 12 bases between. CDR3 length: 14 residues. The germline V gene encodes CDR1 MNHEY and CDR2 SMNVEV (reference sequence). The CDR3 nucleotides read TGTGCCAGCAGTGCAACATTTTCGGGAAACACCATATATTTT. Its translation is CASSATFSGNTIYF.

This chain connects TRBV2 to TRBJ2-7, with 9 bases fitting TRBD2. V gave up 3 bases and J gave up 3 bases; unmatched junction bases: 9. Looked up from germline, CDR1 is SNHLY and CDR2 is FYNNEI. This CDR3 has 16 residues. The CDR3 nucleotides read TGTGCCAGCAGTGAGATGGCGGGAGGGCCACTCTACGAGCAGTACTTC. It specifies CASSEMAGGPLYEQYF.

The chain combines TRBV6-1 with TRBJ2-7; the match to TRBD2 covers 8 bases. V was pared by 1 base and J by 2 bases, with 4 bases of the junction left unmatched. Looked up from germline, CDR1 is MNHNS and CDR2 is SASEGT. The CDR3 spans 15 residues. In nucleotides, the CDR3 is TGTGCCAGCAGTGAAGTGGTTAGCGGGACCTACGAGCAGTACTTC. Its protein is CASSEVVSGTYEQYF.

The chain is built from TRBV29-1 and TRBJ2-7; D might be TRBD1 or TRBD2, each matching 5 bases. The CDR3 contains 11 residues. Germline V gives CDR1 SQVTM, CDR2 ANQGSEA. The V and J ends lost 7 bases and 2 bases respectively, with 9 bases between them. The CDR3 bases are TGCAGCGCGGGGACCCCCTACGAGCAGTACTTC. Translated, it gives CSAGTPYEQYF.

The rearrangement joins TRBV5-4 to TRBJ2-1; 7 bases are shared with TRBD2. The trim removed 5 bases at V and 4 bases at J, leaving 9 bases unmatched. This CDR3 contains 15 residues. Per the germline V gene, CDR1 is SGHNT and CDR2 is YYREEE (reference sequence). Here the CDR3 reads CASRPVGGLYNEQFF. The CDR3 DNA follows: TGTGCCAGCAGACCGGTGGGAGGGCTTTACAATGAGCAGTTCTTC.

The J gene is TRBJ2-3, the V gene TRBV11-2; D is unresolved. This CDR3 comprises 15 residues. Germline V lookup: CDR1 SGHAT, CDR2 FQNNGV. Trimming took 1 base from V and 2 from J, leaving 10 bases between them. The CDR3 sequence: CASSLGGRNTDTQYF. The CDR3 DNA reads as TGTGCCAGCAGCTTAGGAGGTAGAAACACAGATACGCAGTATTTT.

The chain joins TRBV28 to TRBJ1-5, with D tentatively TRBD1 (5 bases). This CDR3 region has 15 residues. The ends were cut back, 3 bases at V and 7 bases at J, with 16 bases in the middle. Germline V gene data show CDR1 as MDHEN and CDR2 as SYDVKM. Here the CDR3 reads CASSFSLKGPQPQHF. The CDR3 DNA reads TGTGCCAGCAGTTTCTCCCTTAAGGGGCCCCAGCCCCAGCATTTT.

This chain uses TRBV4-1 with TRBJ2-7; D is possibly TRBD2 (6 bases). Germline V gene lookup returns CDR1 MGHRA and CDR2 YSYEKL. The CDR3 sequence is 14 residues long. Trimming left V 0 bases short and J 7 bases short, with 13 bases between. CDR3 sequence reads: CASSQDGLAAEQYF. In DNA, the CDR3 is TGCGCCAGCAGCCAAGATGGTTTAGCGGCTGAGCAGTACTTC.

V gene TRBV7-9 combines with J gene TRBJ2-5; unclear D gene. The CDR3 totals 13 residues. V shed 7 bases and J shed 0 bases, with 9 bases lying between them. The V gene's germline CDR1 is SEHNR and CDR2 FQNEAQ (reference sequence). This CDR3 is CASTPDHQETQYF. The CDR3 DNA sequence: TGTGCCAGCACCCCGGACCACCAAGAGACCCAGTACTTC. The whole variable domain, filled in from reference TRBV7-9 and TRBJ2-5, reads DTGVSQNPRHKITKRGQNVTFRCDPISEHNRLYWYRQTLGQGPEFLTYFQNEAQLEKSRLLSDRFSAERPKGSFSTLEIQRTEQGDSAMYLCASTPDHQETQYFGPGTRLLVL.

The genes are TRBV5-6 and TRBJ1-1, with D tentatively TRBD1 (5 bases). The germline V and J ends were trimmed by 0 bases and 8 bases, with 11 bases remaining between them. The CDR3 covers 13 residues. CDR1 is SGHDT and CDR2 is YYEEEE in the germline V gene. CDR3 residues: CASSLDLGLEAFF. CDR3 coding DNA: TGTGCCAGCAGCTTGGATCTGGGGCTGGAAGCTTTCTTT.

This chain links TRBV13 with TRBJ1-2; tentatively, D is TRBD1 (5 bases). V was shortened by 5 bases and J by 8 bases, with 12 bases between the two germline ends. Germline V gives CDR1 PRHDT, CDR2 FYEKMQ (reference sequence). CDR3 length: 12 amino acids. CDR3 DNA: TGTGCCAGCAGCACCCAGGGAGACGGCTACACCTTC. This gives the protein CASSTQGDGYTF.

The chain links TRBV7-6 to TRBJ2-2; TRBD2 agrees at 7 bases. The CDR3 runs to 17 residues. The germline V gene encodes CDR1 SGHVS and CDR2 FNYEAQ. Losses at the gene ends were 5 bases for V and 4 bases for J; bases not matched to a gene: 13. CDR3 DNA sequence: TGTGCCAGCAGCCCCTCACTGGGAGGGCCCCCCACCGGGGAGCTGTTTTTT. Translating it yields CASSPSLGGPPTGELFF.

This clone was seen more than once but under ten times. This sequence joins TRBV20-1 and TRBJ2-1; D gene ambiguous. The V gene lost 6 bases and the J gene lost 8 bases, with 8 bases spanning the gap. This CDR3 is 10 amino acids long. Per the germline V gene, CDR1 is DFQATT and CDR2 is SNEGSKA (reference sequence). The CDR3 DNA follows: TGCAGTGCGTTGAGTTATGAGCAGTTCTTC. Amino acids: CSALSYEQFF.

The chain is built from TRBV7-9 and TRBJ2-7; no reliable D call. V lost 5 bases and J 5 bases, leaving 19 bases between the germline ends. The CDR3 extends over 15 amino acids. Germline V gene sequence: CDR1 SEHNR, CDR2 FQNEAQ (reference sequence). CDR3 DNA: TGTGCCAGCAGCACTCAGAGAGTACCTGGGGACGAGCAGTACTTC. Translated: CASSTQRVPGDEQYF.

J is TRBJ2-7 and V is TRBV14; TRBD2 matches 9 bases. The CDR3 runs to 14 residues. Germline-derived CDR1 and CDR2 are SGHDN and FVKESK. J was trimmed by 0 bases and V by 4 bases; bases with no gene match: 1. CDR3 protein: CASSRSGSSYEQYF. CDR3 DNA sequence: TGTGCCAGCAGCCGTAGCGGGAGCTCCTACGAGCAGTACTTC. Full variable domain (remainder filled in from reference TRBV14 and TRBJ2-7): EAGVTQFPSHSVIEKGQTVTLRCDPISGHDNLYWYRRVMGKEIKFLLHFVKESKQDESGMPNNRFLAERTGGTYSTLKVQPAELEDSGVYFCASSRSGSSYEQYFGPGTRLTVT.

The V call is TRBV6-5, the J call TRBJ2-1, with unresolved D. The V end was cut by 0 bases, the J end by 9 bases, with 12 bases between. Per germline, CDR1 MNHEY and CDR2 SVGAGI. CDR3 length: 14 residues. The CDR3 here is CASSYSVESFEQFF. CDR3 nucleotide sequence: TGTGCCAGCAGTTACTCGGTCGAGAGTTTTGAGCAGTTCTTC.

The chain links TRBV25-1 to TRBJ2-2, with a weak D call TRBD2 (6 bases). The CDR3 is 12 residues long. V lost 8 bases and J lost 7, with 11 bases in between. The germline CDR1 and CDR2 sequences are MGHDK and SYGVNS. CDR3 DNA sequence: TGTGCCAGCCGGGGGATAGGCGGGGAGCTGTTTTTT. It encodes CASRGIGGELFF.

The table lists this clone with a count of one. V and J are TRBV28 and TRBJ2-7; D ambiguous. Germline lookup yields CDR1 MDHEN and CDR2 SYDVKM. Trimming cost V 6 bases and J 0 bases, with 12 bases left between them. CDR3 length: 14 residues. The CDR3 DNA is TGTGCCAGCAGCCGCGGTGAAGGCTCCTACGAGCAGTACTTC. Residues: CASSRGEGSYEQYF.

The CDR3 region is CASSSGPPTLGIQYF. The DNA for the CDR3 is TGTGCCAGCAGTTCGGGTCCTCCAACGCTGGGCATTCAGTACTTC. V and J are TRBV6-6 and TRBJ2-4; no reliable D call. The germline gives CDR1 MNHNY, CDR2 SVGAGI (reference sequence). Trimming pared 4 bases from V and 9 bases from J, leaving 19 bases between. The CDR3 has 15 residues.

J is TRBJ2-7 and V is TRBV6-5; D not certain. Per germline, CDR1 MNHEY and CDR2 SVGAGI. Between the trimmed V and J ends, which lost 0 bases and 0 bases, there was a span of 6 bases. This CDR3 has 14 amino acids. The CDR3 DNA reads TGTGCCAGCAGTTACTCCAGCGCCTCCTACGAGCAGTACTTC. It encodes CASSYSSASYEQYF.

The chain has TRBV11-3 and TRBJ2-6; D not certain. In germline, CDR1 is SGHNT, CDR2 YENEEA. The CDR3 is 18 residues long. V was clipped by 5 bases and J by 5 bases, with 22 bases between them. The CDR3 spells CASSNEKSRQSRANVLTF. The CDR3 nucleotides are TGTGCCAGCAGCAACGAAAAATCTCGACAAAGTCGGGCCAACGTCCTGACTTTC.

CDR3 in DNA: TGTGCCAGCAGCCTTCGGGGTTATAGCAATCAGCCCCAGCATTTT. Translated, it gives CASSLRGYSNQPQHF. The chain carries TRBV7-8 and TRBJ1-5; D call uncertain. V dropped 5 bases and J dropped 0 bases, with 11 bases sitting between them. Germline V lookup: CDR1 SGHVS, CDR2 FQNEAQ. The CDR3 extends over 15 amino acids.

V usage is TRBV30 and J usage is TRBJ1-2, with TRBD1 matching 9 bases. The CDR3 length is 15 residues. The J segment lost 8 bases and the V segment lost 0 bases, leaving 10 bases of the junction unmatched. Per the germline V gene, CDR1 is GTSNPN and CDR2 is SVGIG (reference sequence). CDR3 DNA sequence: TGTGCCTGGAGTGTGATGACAGGGGGGTCTCACGGCTACACCTTC. Amino acid sequence: CAWSVMTGGSHGYTF.

The chain links TRBV5-1 to TRBJ2-7; possible D gene TRBD2, 6 bases. With 4 bases removed from V and 3 bases from J, the gap between germline ends came to 20 bases. The CDR3 is 16 amino acids. The germline V gene has CDR1 SGHRS and CDR2 YFSETQ. CDR3 region: CASSGTDGRPFYEQYF. The CDR3 nucleotides read TGCGCCAGCAGCGGGACGGACGGGAGACCGTTCTACGAGCAGTACTTC.

CDR3 bases: TGTGCCAGCAGCCTTGGACCACAGGGGGACTATAATTCACCCCTCCACTTT. Translation gives CASSLGPQGDYNSPLHF. The V and J genes are TRBV5-8 and TRBJ1-6; TRBD1 agrees at 8 bases. Germline trimming cut 4 bases from V and 3 bases from J; bases unmatched to any gene: 9. This CDR3 comprises 17 residues. Germline V gene lookup returns CDR1 SGHTS and CDR2 YDEGEE.

This chain links TRBV9 with TRBJ2-2; D perhaps matches TRBD2 (9 bases). Trimming left V 0 bases short and J 5 bases short, with 23 bases between. The CDR3 consists of 19 residues. From germline, CDR1 is SGDLS and CDR2 YYNGEE. Here the CDR3 reads CASSVGQGKPSGTTGELFF. CDR3 DNA: TGTGCCAGCAGCGTAGGACAGGGGAAGCCTAGCGGGACGACCGGGGAGCTGTTTTTT.

The chain uses TRBV6-1 and TRBJ2-2, with TRBD1 matching 7 bases. Germline-derived CDR1 and CDR2 are MNHNS and SASEGT. Germline trimming cut 6 bases from V and 2 bases from J; bases unmatched to any gene: 6. The CDR3 is 15 residues long. The CDR3 sequence: CASRHRGSNTGELFF. The DNA of the CDR3 is TGTGCCAGCAGGCACAGGGGTTCTAACACCGGGGAGCTGTTTTTT.

About this clone itself: The identical CDR3 is also encoded by other nucleotide sequences in the sample. The chain recombines TRBV5-4 with TRBJ2-7; TRBD1 matches at 9 bases. V dropped 0 bases and J dropped 4; count of bases not matched to a gene: 5. Germline CDR1 reads SGHNT; CDR2 reads YYREEE (reference sequence). CDR3 length: 15 residues. The chain's CDR3 is CASSLDRDRVYEQYF. CDR3 coding DNA: TGTGCCAGCAGCTTGGATCGGGACAGGGTTTACGAGCAGTACTTC.

The chain combines TRBV15 with TRBJ2-7, with unresolved D. The V end lost 0 bases, the J end lost 4 bases, and 7 bases lay between the germline ends. CDR1 and CDR2 (germline): LNHNV, YYDKDF (reference sequence). The CDR3 sequence is 13 residues long. CDR3 in DNA: TGTGCCACCAGCAGAGATCGCCGGTACGAGCAGTACTTC. This encodes CATSRDRRYEQYF. Together with reference TRBV15 and TRBJ2-7, the CDR3 gives the full variable domain: DAMVIQNPRYQVTQFGKPVTLSCSQTLNHNVMYWYQQKSSQAPKLLFHYYDKDFNNEADTPDNFQSRRPNTSFCFLDIRSPGLGDTAMYLCATSRDRRYEQYFGPGTRLTVT.